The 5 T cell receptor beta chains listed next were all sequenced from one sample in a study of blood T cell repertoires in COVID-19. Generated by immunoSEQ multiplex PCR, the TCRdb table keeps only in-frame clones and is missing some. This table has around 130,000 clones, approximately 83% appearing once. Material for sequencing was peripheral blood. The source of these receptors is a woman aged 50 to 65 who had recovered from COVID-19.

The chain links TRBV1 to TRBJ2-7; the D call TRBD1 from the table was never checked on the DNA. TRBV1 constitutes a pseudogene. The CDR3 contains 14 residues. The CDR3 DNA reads TGCACCAGCAGCCAACAGAAAACAGGCTACGAGCAGTACTTC. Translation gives CTSSQQKTGYEQYF.

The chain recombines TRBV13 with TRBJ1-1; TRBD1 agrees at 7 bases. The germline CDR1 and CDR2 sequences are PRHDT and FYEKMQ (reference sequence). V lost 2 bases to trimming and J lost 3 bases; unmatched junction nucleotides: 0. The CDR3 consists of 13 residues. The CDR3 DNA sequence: TGTGCCAGCAGCTTACAGGGGGACACTGAAGCTTTCTTT. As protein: CASSLQGDTEAFF.

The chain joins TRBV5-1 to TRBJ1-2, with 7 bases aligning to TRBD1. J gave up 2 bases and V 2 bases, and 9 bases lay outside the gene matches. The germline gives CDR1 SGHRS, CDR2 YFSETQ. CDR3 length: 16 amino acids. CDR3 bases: TGCGCCAGCAGCTTCAGGGGGACCGCGGTGAACTATGGCTACACCTTC. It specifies CASSFRGTAVNYGYTF.

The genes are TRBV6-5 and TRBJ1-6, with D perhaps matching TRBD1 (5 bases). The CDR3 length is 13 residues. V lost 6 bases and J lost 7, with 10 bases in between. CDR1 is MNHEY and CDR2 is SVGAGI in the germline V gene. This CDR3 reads CASSYRGNSPLHF. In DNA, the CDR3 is TGTGCCAGCAGCTACCGGGGGAATTCACCCCTCCACTTT.

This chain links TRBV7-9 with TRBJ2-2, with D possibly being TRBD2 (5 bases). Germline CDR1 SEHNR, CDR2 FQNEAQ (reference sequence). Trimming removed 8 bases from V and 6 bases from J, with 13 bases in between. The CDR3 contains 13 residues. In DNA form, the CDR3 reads TGTGCCAGCCGAAACCGGGAAGCCGGGGAGCTGTTTTTT. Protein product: CASRNREAGELFF.